This note documents a single T cell receptor beta chain sequence. This clone's antigen is unknown. Base-call qualities are not available, and no considerably larger clone is one nucleotide away. Other DNA variants within this sample encode the same CDR3. In Seattle, one collaborating source enrolled patients while the infection was active and tracked those patients longitudinally over the course of disease. Collaborating institutions collected whole blood in K2EDTA tubes following their own protocols. For TCRbeta analysis, collaborators shipped samples in one of three forms: frozen whole blood, isolated PBMCs, or DNA extracted from either of those sample types. Counted from cysteine to phenylalanine, this CDR3 has 15 amino acids. Only the CDR3 part of the read is kept: 45 bases, read in frame from the first base. CDR1 and CDR2 were assigned from the germline V gene as MNHEY and SVGAGI. V sheds 0 bases and J sheds 8 bases, leaving 13 bases between their ends.

This specimen comes from a study of blood T cell repertoires in COVID-19 (dated by TCRdb to 2019 to 2021). General notes on the study: Samples covering the acute and convalescent phases of COVID-19 were provided by collaborators in the United States, Italy and Spain. The sample metadata nearly always contained a de-identified subject ID, COVID-19 status, age in years and sex. The prospective study material was composed of cDNA or gDNA derived from T cells, B-cell-depleted T cells, or PBMCs. The samples were drawn from two sources: the first 160 participants of the ongoing ImmuneRACE study, and fewer than 1,500 subjects contributed by 6 global collaborators. Deeply sampled blood TCRbeta repertoires from subjects exposed to, actively infected with, or recovered from COVID-19 were included in the dataset. Where available, HLA class I and class II types were taken from metadata supplied by the sample provider and were not determined by assay-based typing. A freely available public database, intended as a resource for researchers studying the immune response to SARS-CoV-2, is where the repertoires were released. What the study reported, not specific to this receptor: How much clinical and demographic metadata was included differed by source and by participant, and the metadata was provided uncurated.

The immunoSEQ Assay, a bias-controlled multiplex PCR, was used to amplify TCRbeta CDR3 regions from genomic DNA. As for how the authors treated the data: Within the assay, amplification of reference gene primers was used to estimate how many nucleated cells each sample contained. To quantify the absolute abundance of each unique TCRbeta CDR3 rearrangement, sequence reads were collapsed and filtered. Productive Simpson clonality was computed per sample as the square root of Simpson's diversity index over productive rearrangements. TCRdb holds this immuneACCESS table with in-frame rearrangements only. Some clones are missing; in checked studies, unresolved V genes explain under half, and the rest has no known cause. V and J calls and clone size follow that table, whereas D and trimming were derived from the DNA. Counted in this sample were more than 200,000 clones; around nine tenths of them appeared once. The ten biggest clones cover roughly 4.9% of the sample.

Sample: peripheral blood. The receptor was isolated from a woman aged 60-75 years with COVID-19, enrolled during active disease. The rearranged segments are TRBV6-5 and TRBJ1-4; TRBD1 is a possible D gene, resting on 6 matching bases. The nucleotide sequence is TGTGCCAGCAGTTACTCGCGGGGGGGCAGAGAAAAACTGTTTTTT. Its protein reads: CASSYSRGGREKLFF.